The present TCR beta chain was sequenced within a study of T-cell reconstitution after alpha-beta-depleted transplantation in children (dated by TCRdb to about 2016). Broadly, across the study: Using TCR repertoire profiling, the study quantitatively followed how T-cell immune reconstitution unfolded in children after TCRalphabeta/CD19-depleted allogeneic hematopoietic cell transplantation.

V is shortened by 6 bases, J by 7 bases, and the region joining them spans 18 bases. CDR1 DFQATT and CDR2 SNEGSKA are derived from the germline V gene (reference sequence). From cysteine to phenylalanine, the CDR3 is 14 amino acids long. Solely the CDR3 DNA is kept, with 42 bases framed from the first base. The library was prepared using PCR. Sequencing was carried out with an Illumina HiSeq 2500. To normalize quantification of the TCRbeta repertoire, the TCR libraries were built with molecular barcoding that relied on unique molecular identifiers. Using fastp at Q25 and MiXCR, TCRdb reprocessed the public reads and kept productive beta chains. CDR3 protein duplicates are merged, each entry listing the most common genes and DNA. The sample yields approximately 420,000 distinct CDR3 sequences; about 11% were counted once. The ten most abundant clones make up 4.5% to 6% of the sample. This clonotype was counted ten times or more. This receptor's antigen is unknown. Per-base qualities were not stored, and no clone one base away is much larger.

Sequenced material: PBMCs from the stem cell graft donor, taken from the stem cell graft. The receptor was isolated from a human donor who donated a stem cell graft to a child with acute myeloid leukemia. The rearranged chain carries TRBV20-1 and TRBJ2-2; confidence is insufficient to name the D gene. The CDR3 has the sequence CSAPSPFPGGELFF. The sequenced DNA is TGCAGTGCCCCCTCGCCGTTTCCGGGCGGGGAGCTGTTTTTT.